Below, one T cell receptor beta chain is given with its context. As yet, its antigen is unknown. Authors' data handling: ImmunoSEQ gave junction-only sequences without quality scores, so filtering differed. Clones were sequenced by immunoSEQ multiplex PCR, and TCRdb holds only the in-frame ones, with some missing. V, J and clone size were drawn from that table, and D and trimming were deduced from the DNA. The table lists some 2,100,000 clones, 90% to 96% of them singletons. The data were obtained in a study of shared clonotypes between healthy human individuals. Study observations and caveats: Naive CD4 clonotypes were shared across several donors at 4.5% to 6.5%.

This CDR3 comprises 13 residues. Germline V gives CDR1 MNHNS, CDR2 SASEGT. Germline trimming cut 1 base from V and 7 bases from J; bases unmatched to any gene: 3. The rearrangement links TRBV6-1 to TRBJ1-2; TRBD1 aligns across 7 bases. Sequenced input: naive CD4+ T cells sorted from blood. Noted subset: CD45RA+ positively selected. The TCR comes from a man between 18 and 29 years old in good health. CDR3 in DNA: TGTGCCAGCAGTGAAGACAGGGGTAGTGGCTACACCTTC. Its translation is CASSEDRGSGYTF.